This entry lists 21 T cell receptor beta chains sequenced from one sample in a study of T cells expressing NK-cell markers. Reprocessing the 5' RACE reads, TCRdb reports a single entry for every CDR3 protein and omits DNA. The table lists about 170,000 distinct CDR3 sequences. What was sequenced was blood T cells: a sorted CD56 or NKG2C T cell subset, CD4+ or CD8+ T cells, or bulk PBMC T cells (not recorded which). These receptors were obtained from a man between 18 and 69 years old in good health.

V is TRBV27 and J is TRBJ1-2; TCRdb names TRBD1, which stays unverified in the absence of DNA. Germline CDR1 MNHEY, CDR2 SMNVEV (reference sequence). The CDR3 sequence is 15 residues long. CDR3 sequence: CASSFSGGASYGYTF.

V gene TRBV21-1 combines with J gene TRBJ2-3. TRBV21-1 counts as a pseudogene. There are 13 residues in the CDR3. The CDR3 loop reads CASTNGQADTQYF.

The gene calls are TRBV9 and TRBJ2-5. This CDR3 spans 13 amino acids. From germline, CDR1 is SGDLS and CDR2 YYNGEE. CDR3 region: CASSARYQETQYF.

The rearrangement uses TRBV5-6 and TRBJ2-1; without DNA, the TCRdb call of TRBD2 cannot be checked. Germline assignment: CDR1 SGHDT and CDR2 YYEEEE. The CDR3 runs to 16 residues. The CDR3 protein is CASSAGLTSSYNEQFF.

The chain joins TRBV4-1 to TRBJ1-2; the TRBD1 assignment by TCRdb is unverifiable without DNA. The CDR3 is made up of 15 amino acids. Per germline, CDR1 MGHRA and CDR2 YSYEKL. This CDR3 reads CASSQVFSDRAGYTF.

The rearrangement uses TRBV19 and TRBJ2-5; TCRdb selects TRBD2, and the lack of DNA leaves this call unchecked. Looked up from germline, CDR1 is LNHDA and CDR2 is SQIVND (reference sequence). This CDR3 is built from 15 residues. The CDR3 is CASGKASGDQETQYF.

The chain uses TRBV7-9 and TRBJ2-7; TCRdb's D call, TRBD1, is unchecked because there is no DNA. Germline V gene sequence: CDR1 SEHNR, CDR2 FQNEAQ (reference sequence). This CDR3 region has 13 residues. The CDR3 here is CASSWEDSLKQYF.

V gene TRBV6-4 combines with J gene TRBJ2-1; TCRdb picks TRBD2, but there is no DNA to check that call. The CDR3 runs 16 residues. The V gene's germline CDR1 is MRHNA and CDR2 SNTAGT. The CDR3 reads CASSEGTSGDVNEQFF.

The genes are TRBV7-9 and TRBJ2-7; TCRdb selects TRBD1, and the lack of DNA leaves this call unchecked. This CDR3 is built from 14 residues. The V gene's germline CDR1 is SEHNR and CDR2 FQNEAQ (reference sequence). The chain's CDR3 is CASSHLTGADEQYF.

This chain uses TRBV9 with TRBJ2-7; no DNA is available, so the TRBD2 call from TCRdb remains unchecked. This CDR3 spans 15 amino acids. Per the germline V gene, CDR1 is SGDLS and CDR2 is YYNGEE. Here the CDR3 reads CASSGGLAPTYEQYF.

The chain joins TRBV11-2 to TRBJ2-2; without DNA, the TCRdb call of TRBD1 cannot be checked. CDR3 length: 16 amino acids. Germline loops: CDR1 SGHAT, CDR2 FQNNGV. The CDR3 region is CASSPGQGRWTGELFF.

This chain uses TRBV27 with TRBJ2-5. In germline, CDR1 is MNHEY, CDR2 SMNVEV (reference sequence). The CDR3 totals 14 residues. CDR3 loop: CASSTLVGLETQYF.

The chain links TRBV12-3 or TRBV12-4 to TRBJ1-1; as DNA is missing, the TRBD1 call by TCRdb cannot be tested. This CDR3 comprises 12 residues. The CDR3 here is CASSRDRAEAFF.

The gene calls are TRBV19 and TRBJ1-1. This CDR3 has 14 residues. Germline assignment: CDR1 LNHDA and CDR2 SQIVND (reference sequence). CDR3 in amino acids: CASSIAPGPTEAFF.

J is TRBJ2-7 and V is TRBV7-9; TCRdb outputs TRBD1, but without DNA this stays unchecked. This CDR3 contains 11 residues. CDR1 is SEHNR, CDR2 FQNEAQ, per germline (reference sequence). The CDR3 sequence: CASGGSYEQYF.

The chain carries TRBV19 and TRBJ2-1; checking the TCRdb D call of TRBD2 is not possible without DNA. The CDR3 is 15 amino acids. CDR1 is LNHDA, CDR2 SQIVND, per germline (reference sequence). The CDR3 loop is CASTLDYQPYNEQFF. Variable domain in full (rest from reference TRBV19 and TRBJ2-1): DGGITQSPKYLFRKEGQNVTLSCEQNLNHDAMYWYRQDPGQGLRLIYYSQIVNDFQKGDIAEGYSVSREKKESFPLTVTSAQKNPTAFYLCASTLDYQPYNEQFFGPGTRLTVL.

CDR3 residues: CASLSGGGLSTDTQYF. The chain uses TRBV6-5 and TRBJ2-3; TCRdb's D call, TRBD1, is unchecked because there is no DNA. CDR1 and CDR2 (germline): MNHEY, SVGAGI. This CDR3 has 16 residues.

The rearrangement links TRBV27 to TRBJ2-7; the D call of TRBD1 rests on TCRdb alone, since no DNA is present to check it. The germline CDR1 and CDR2 sequences are MNHEY and SMNVEV (reference sequence). CDR3 length equals 16 residues. The CDR3 loop is CASSLGVGTGQHEQYF.

The J gene is TRBJ2-5, the V gene TRBV19; TCRdb returns TRBD1, unconfirmable since there is no DNA. The V gene's germline CDR1 is LNHDA and CDR2 SQIVND (reference sequence). The CDR3 runs 13 residues. This CDR3 is CASSISGKETQYF.

V and J are TRBV5-1 and TRBJ2-5; TCRdb's D gene call, TRBD1, goes unchecked for lack of DNA. The CDR3 spans 15 residues. Germline V gene sequence: CDR1 SGHRS, CDR2 YFSETQ. The CDR3: CASSLDDREVKTQYF.

The chain uses TRBV2 and TRBJ1-1. CDR3 length: 13 residues. Germline V CDR1 and CDR2: SNHLY, FYNNEI. CDR3 in amino acids: CASIVQMGTEAFF.